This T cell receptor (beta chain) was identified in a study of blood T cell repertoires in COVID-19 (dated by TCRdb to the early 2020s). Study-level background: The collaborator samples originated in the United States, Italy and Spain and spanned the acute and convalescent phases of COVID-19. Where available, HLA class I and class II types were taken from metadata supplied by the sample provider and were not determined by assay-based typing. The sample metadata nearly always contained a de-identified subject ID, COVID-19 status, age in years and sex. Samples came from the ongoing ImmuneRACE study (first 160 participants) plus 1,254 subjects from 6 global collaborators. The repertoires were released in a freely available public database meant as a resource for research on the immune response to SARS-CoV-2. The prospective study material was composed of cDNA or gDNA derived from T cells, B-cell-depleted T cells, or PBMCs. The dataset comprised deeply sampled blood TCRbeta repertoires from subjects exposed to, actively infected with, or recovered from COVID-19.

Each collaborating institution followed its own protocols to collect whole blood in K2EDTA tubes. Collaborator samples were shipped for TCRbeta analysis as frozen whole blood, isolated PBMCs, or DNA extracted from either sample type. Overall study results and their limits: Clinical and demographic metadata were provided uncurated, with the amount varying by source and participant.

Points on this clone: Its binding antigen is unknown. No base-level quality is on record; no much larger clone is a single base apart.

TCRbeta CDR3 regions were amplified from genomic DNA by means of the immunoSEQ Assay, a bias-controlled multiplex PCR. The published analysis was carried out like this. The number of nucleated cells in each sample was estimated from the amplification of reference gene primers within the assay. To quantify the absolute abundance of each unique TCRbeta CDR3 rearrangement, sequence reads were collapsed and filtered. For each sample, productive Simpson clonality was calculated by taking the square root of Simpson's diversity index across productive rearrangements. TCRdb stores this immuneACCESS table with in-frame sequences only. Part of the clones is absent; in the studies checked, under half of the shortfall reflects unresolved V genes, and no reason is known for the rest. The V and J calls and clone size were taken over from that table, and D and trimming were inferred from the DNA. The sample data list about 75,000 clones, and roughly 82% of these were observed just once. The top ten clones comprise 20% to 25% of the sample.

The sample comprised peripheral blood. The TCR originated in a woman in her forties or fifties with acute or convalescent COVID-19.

The CDR3 region: CASSMVQVDGYTF. The nucleotide sequence reads TGTGCCAGTAGTATGGTGCAGGTTGACGGCTACACCTTC. The sequence joins TRBV19 to TRBJ1-2; the D gene lacks a confident call. The CDR3 goes from the cysteine to the phenylalanine over 13 residues. The kept DNA is CDR3 alone, 39 bases in frame from the first base. CDR1 and CDR2, per the germline V gene (reference sequence), are LNHDA and SQIVND. The germline ends are 13 bases apart after V is trimmed by 3 bases and J by 8 bases.